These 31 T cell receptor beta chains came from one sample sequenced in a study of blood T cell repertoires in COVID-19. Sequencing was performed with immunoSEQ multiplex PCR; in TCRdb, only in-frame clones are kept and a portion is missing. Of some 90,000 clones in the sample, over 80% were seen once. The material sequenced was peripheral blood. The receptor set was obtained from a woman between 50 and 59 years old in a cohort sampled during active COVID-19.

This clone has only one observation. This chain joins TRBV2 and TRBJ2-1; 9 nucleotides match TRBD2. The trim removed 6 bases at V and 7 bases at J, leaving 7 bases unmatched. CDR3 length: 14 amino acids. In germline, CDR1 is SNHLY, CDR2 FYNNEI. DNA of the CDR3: TGTGCCAGCAGGGCGGGGGGGCCTTTTAATGAGCAGTTCTTC. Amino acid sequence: CASRAGGPFNEQFF. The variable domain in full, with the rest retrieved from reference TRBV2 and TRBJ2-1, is EPEVTQTPSHQVTQMGQEVILRCVPISNHLYFYWYRQILGQKVEFLVSFYNNEISEKSEIFDDQFSVERPDGSNFTLKIRSTKLEDSAMYFCASRAGGPFNEQFFGPGTRLTVL.

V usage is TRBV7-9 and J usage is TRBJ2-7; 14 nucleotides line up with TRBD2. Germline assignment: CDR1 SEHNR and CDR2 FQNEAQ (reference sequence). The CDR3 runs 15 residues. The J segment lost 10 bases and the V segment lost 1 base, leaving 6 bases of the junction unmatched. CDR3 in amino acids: CASSLVTSGRAVQYF. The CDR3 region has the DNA TGTGCCAGCAGCTTAGTGACTAGCGGGAGGGCGGTTCAGTACTTC.

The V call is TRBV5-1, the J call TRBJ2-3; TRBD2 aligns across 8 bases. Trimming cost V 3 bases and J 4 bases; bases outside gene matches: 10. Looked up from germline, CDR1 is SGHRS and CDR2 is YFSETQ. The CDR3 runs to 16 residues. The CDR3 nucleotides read TGCGCCAGCAGCTCCAATCAAGCGGGAGTGTCAGATACGCAGTATTTT. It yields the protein CASSSNQAGVSDTQYF.

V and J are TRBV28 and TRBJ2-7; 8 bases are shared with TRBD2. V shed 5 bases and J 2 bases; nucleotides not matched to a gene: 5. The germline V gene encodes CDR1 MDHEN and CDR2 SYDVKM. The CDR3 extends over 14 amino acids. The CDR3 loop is CASSPGGGTYEQYF. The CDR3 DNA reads TGTGCCAGCAGTCCCGGGGGGGGAACCTACGAGCAGTACTTC.

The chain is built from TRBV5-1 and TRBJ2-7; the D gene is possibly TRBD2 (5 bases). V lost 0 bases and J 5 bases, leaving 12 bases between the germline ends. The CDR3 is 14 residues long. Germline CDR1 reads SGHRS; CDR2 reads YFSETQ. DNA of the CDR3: TGCGCCAGCAGCTTGGCAAGGGTCGGGAACGAGCAGTACTTC. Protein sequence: CASSLARVGNEQYF.

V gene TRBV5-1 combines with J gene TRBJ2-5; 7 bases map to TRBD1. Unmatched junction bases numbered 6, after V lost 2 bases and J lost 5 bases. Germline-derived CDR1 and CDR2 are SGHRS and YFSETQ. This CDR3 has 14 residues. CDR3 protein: CASSFTGVGETQYF. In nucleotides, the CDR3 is TGCGCCAGCAGCTTTACAGGGGTGGGGGAGACCCAGTACTTC.

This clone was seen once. The CDR3 is CASSRGKINPWPQHF. The CDR3 DNA is TGTGCCAGTAGTCGCGGCAAGATCAATCCTTGGCCCCAGCATTTT. This chain connects TRBV19 to TRBJ1-5; D unresolved. Germline V lookup: CDR1 LNHDA, CDR2 SQIVND (reference sequence). V dropped 5 bases and J dropped 9 bases, with 20 bases sitting between them. There are 15 residues in the CDR3.

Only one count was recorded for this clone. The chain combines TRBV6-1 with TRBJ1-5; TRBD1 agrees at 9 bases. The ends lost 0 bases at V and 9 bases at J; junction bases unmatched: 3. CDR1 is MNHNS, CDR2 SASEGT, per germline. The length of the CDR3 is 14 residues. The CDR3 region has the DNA TGTGCCAGCAGTGAAGCGGGGACAGGGCGGCCCCAGCATTTT. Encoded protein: CASSEAGTGRPQHF.

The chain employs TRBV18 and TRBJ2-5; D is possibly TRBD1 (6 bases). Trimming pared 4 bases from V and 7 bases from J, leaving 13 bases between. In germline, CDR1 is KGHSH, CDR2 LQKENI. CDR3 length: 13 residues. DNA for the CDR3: TGTGCCAGCTCACGGGACACTGGGGGGACCCAGTACTTC. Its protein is CASSRDTGGTQYF. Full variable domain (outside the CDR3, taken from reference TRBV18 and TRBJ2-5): NAGVMQNPRHLVRRRGQEARLRCSPMKGHSHVYWYRQLPEEGLKFMVYLQKENIIDESGMPKERFSAEFPKEGPSILRIQQVVRGDSAAYFCASSRDTGGTQYFGPGTRLLVL.

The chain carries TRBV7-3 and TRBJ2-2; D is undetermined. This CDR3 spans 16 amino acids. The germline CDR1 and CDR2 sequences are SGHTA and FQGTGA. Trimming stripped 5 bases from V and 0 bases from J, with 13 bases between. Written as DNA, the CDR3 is TGTGCCAGCAGCCCCTCAGTCCTGTCGAACACCGGGGAGCTGTTTTTT. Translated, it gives CASSPSVLSNTGELFF.

CDR3: CASKADTATSEQYF. The CDR3 DNA reads TGTGCCAGCAAAGCGGATACGGCTACAAGCGAGCAGTACTTC. The chain joins TRBV5-4 to TRBJ2-7; maybe TRBD2 (5 bases). V lost 6 bases to trimming and J lost 6 bases, with 19 bases between them. The CDR3 is 14 residues long. Germline V gene lookup returns CDR1 SGHNT and CDR2 YYREEE (reference sequence).

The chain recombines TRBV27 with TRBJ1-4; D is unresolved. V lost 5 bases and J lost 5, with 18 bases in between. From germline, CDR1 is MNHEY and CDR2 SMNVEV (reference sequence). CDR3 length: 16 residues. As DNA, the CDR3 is TGTGCCAGCAGTCCCACCCCGGGAGGGCGGAATGAAAAACTGTTTTTT. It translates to CASSPTPGGRNEKLFF.

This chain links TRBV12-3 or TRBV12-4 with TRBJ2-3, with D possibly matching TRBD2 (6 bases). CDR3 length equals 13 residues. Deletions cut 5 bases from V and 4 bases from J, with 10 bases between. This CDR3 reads CASSPWGADTQYF. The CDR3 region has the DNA TGTGCCAGCAGTCCCTGGGGGGCAGATACGCAGTATTTT.

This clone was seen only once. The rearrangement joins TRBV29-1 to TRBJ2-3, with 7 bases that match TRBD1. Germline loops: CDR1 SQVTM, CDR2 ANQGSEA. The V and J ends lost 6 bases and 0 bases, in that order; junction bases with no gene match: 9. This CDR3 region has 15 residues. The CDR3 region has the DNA TGCAGCGTGAACCGGGACAGTACTAGCACAGATACGCAGTATTTT. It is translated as CSVNRDSTSTDTQYF.

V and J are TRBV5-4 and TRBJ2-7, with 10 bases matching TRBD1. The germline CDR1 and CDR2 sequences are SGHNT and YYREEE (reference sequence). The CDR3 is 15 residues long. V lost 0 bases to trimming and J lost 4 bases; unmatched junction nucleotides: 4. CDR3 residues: CASSLGGTGAYEQYF. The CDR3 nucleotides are TGTGCCAGCAGCTTGGGAGGGACAGGGGCGTACGAGCAGTACTTC.

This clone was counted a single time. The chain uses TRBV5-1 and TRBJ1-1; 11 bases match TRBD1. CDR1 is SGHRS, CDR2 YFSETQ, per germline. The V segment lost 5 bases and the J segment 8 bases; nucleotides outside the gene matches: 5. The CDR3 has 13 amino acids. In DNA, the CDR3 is TGCGCCAGCAGTCTCGGGGACAGGGGGGAAGCTTTCTTT. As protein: CASSLGDRGEAFF.

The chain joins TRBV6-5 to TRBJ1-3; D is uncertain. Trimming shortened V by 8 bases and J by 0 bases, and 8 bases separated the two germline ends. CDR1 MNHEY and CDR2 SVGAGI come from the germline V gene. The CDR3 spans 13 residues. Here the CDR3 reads CASLPNSGNTIYF. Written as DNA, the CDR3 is TGTGCCAGCCTACCGAACTCTGGAAACACCATATATTTT.

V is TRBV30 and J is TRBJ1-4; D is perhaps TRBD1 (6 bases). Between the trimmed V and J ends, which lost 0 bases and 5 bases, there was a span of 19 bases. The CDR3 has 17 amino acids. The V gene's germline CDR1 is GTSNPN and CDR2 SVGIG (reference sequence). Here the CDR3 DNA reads TGTGCCTGGAGTGTCGGGACACAAGCCGGGGGGAATGAAAAACTGTTTTTT. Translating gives CAWSVGTQAGGNEKLFF.

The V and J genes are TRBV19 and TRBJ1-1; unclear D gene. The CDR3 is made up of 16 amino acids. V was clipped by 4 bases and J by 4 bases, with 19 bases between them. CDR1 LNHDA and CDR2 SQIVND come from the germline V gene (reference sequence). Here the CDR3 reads CASSTYQRAAPTEAFF. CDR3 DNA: TGTGCCAGTAGTACTTACCAGAGGGCAGCGCCCACTGAAGCTTTCTTT.

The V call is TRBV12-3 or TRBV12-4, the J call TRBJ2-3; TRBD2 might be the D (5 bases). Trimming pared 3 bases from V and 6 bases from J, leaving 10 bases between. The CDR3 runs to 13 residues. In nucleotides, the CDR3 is TGTGCCAGCAGTTTGGAGGTCGTGGATACGCAGTATTTT. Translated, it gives CASSLEVVDTQYF.

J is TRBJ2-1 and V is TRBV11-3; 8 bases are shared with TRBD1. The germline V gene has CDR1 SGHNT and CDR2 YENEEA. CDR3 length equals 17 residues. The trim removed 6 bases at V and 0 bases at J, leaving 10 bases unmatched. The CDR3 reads CASSIFQGAPSYNEQFF. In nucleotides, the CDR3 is TGTGCCAGCAGTATTTTCCAGGGGGCCCCCTCCTACAATGAGCAGTTCTTC. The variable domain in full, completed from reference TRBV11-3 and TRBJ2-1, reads EAGVVQSPRYKIIEKKQPVAFWCNPISGHNTLYWYLQNLGQGPELLIRYENEEAVDDSQLPKDRFSAERLKGVDSTLKIQPAELGDSAVYLCASSIFQGAPSYNEQFFGPGTRLTVL.

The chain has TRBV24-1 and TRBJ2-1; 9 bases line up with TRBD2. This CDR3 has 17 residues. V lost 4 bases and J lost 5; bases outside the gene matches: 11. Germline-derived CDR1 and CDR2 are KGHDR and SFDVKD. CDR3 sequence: CATSEAGGGRAHNEQFF. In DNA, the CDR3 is TGTGCCACCAGTGAGGCCGGCGGCGGGAGGGCACACAATGAGCAGTTCTTC.

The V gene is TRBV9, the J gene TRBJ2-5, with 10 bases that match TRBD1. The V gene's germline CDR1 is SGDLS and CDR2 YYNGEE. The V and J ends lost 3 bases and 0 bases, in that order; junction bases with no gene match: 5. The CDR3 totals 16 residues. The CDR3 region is CASSGGGQGYQETQYF. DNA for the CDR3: TGTGCCAGCAGCGGTGGGGGACAGGGGTACCAAGAGACCCAGTACTTC. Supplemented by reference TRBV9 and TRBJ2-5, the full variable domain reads DSGVTQTPKHLITATGQRVTLRCSPRSGDLSVYWYQQSLDQGLQFLIQYYNGEERAKGNILERFSAQQFPDLHSELNLSSLELGDSALYFCASSGGGQGYQETQYFGPGTRLLVL.

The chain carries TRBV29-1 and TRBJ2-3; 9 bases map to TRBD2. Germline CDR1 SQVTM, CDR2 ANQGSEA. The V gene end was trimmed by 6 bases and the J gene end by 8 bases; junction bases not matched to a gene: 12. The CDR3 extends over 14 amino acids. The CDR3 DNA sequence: TGCAGCGTGGCCCGCGGGGGGGATTCGGCTACGCAGTATTTT. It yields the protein CSVARGGDSATQYF.

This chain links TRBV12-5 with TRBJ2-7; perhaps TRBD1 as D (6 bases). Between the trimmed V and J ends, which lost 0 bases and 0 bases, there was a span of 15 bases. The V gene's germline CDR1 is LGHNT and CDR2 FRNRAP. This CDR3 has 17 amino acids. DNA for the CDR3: TGTGCTAGTGGTTTGGTACTAGGACAGCCGACCTCCTACGAGCAGTACTTC. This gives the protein CASGLVLGQPTSYEQYF. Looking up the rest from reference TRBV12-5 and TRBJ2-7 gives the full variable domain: DARVTQTPRHKVTEMGQEVTMRCQPILGHNTVFWYRQTMMQGLELLAYFRNRAPLDDSGMPKDRFSAEMPDATLATLKIQPSEPRDSAVYFCASGLVLGQPTSYEQYFGPGTRLTVT.

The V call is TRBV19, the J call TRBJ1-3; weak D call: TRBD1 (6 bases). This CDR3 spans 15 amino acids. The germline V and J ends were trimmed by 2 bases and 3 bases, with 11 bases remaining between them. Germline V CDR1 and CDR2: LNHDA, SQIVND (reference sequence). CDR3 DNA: TGTGCCAGTAGTATACAAGGGGGTGATGGAAACACCATATATTTT. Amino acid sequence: CASSIQGGDGNTIYF. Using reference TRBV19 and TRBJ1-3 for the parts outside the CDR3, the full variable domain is DGGITQSPKYLFRKEGQNVTLSCEQNLNHDAMYWYRQDPGQGLRLIYYSQIVNDFQKGDIAEGYSVSREKKESFPLTVTSAQKNPTAFYLCASSIQGGDGNTIYFGEGSWLTVV.

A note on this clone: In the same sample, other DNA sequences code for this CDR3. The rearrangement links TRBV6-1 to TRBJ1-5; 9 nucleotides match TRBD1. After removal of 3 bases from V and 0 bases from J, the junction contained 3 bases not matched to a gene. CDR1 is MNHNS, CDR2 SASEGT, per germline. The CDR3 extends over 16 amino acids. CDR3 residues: CASSEGTGFSNQPQHF. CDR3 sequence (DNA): TGTGCCAGCAGTGAGGGGACAGGGTTTAGCAATCAGCCCCAGCATTTT.

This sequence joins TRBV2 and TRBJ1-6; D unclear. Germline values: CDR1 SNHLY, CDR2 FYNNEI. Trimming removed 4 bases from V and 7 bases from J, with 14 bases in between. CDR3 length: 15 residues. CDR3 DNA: TGTGCCAGCAGTGCGGAAACTCGGAGCAATTCACCCCTCCACTTT. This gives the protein CASSAETRSNSPLHF.

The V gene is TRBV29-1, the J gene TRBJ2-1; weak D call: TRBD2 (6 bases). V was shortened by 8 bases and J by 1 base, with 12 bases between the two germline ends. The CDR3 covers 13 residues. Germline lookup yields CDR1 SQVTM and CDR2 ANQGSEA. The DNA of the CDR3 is TGCAGCTCAAGGACTATTTCCTACAATGAGCAGTTCTTC. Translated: CSSRTISYNEQFF.

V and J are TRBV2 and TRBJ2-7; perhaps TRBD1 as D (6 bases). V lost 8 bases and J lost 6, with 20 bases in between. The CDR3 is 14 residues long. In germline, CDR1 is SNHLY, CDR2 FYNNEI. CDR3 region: CASSDSYLSVEQYF. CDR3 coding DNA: TGTGCCAGCTCGGACAGTTATTTGTCCGTCGAGCAGTACTTC.

The CDR3 spells CASSEPRDYTDTQYF. The CDR3 coding sequence is TGTGCCAGCAGTGAACCCCGGGACTACACAGATACGCAGTATTTT. V is TRBV2 and J is TRBJ2-3, with 7 bases aligning to TRBD2. The germline CDR1 and CDR2 sequences are SNHLY and FYNNEI. The CDR3 length is 15 residues. The V gene end was trimmed by 2 bases and the J gene end by 2 bases; junction bases not matched to a gene: 4.